A selection of T cell receptor beta chains follows, all from one sample in a study of blood T cell repertoires in COVID-19. The method was immunoSEQ multiplex PCR; TCRdb's version includes in-frame clones alone and lacks a portion of them. In the table there are over 45,000 clones, less than 85% of which are singletons. The specimen was peripheral blood. The origin of the receptors is a woman between 50 and 59 years old with active or convalescent COVID-19. Each CDR3 is given with its conserved first and last residue. The order of the fields is V gene, J gene, clone size, D gene, CDR3 DNA, CDR3 protein. D genes are given only for firm matches. Rows give clone size only sometimes, using once, few, many, or a class for an expanded clone.

v_gene: TRBV7-9
j_gene: TRBJ2-1
abundance: few
d_gene: NA
CDR3nt: TGTGCCACCGAGCTTACGAGGGATGAGCAGTTCTTC
CDR3aa: CATELTRDEQFF

v_gene: TRBV6-5
j_gene: TRBJ1-1
abundance: NA
d_gene: NA
CDR3nt: TGTGCCAGCCCTGCGATCCTGAACACTGAAGCTTTCTTT
CDR3aa: CASPAILNTEAFF

v_gene: TRBV25-1
j_gene: TRBJ1-4
abundance: NA
d_gene: NA
CDR3nt: TGTGCCAGCAGTGAATCCCGGACAGCTTGGTCAACTAATGAAAAACTGTTTTTT
CDR3aa: CASSESRTAWSTNEKLFF

v_gene: TRBV18
j_gene: TRBJ1-5
abundance: few
d_gene: NA
CDR3nt: TGTGCCAGCTCACCAGGGGGGAAAGAACAGCCCCAGCATTTT
CDR3aa: CASSPGGKEQPQHF

v_gene: TRBV28
j_gene: TRBJ1-2
abundance: NA
d_gene: TRBD1
CDR3nt: TGTGCCAGCAGCGGACAGGCTGTCTATGGCTACACCTTC
CDR3aa: CASSGQAVYGYTF

v_gene: TRBV29-1
j_gene: TRBJ2-7
abundance: NA
d_gene: NA
CDR3nt: TGCAGCGTTGAAGTCTCCTGGGAGACAGGCGCCTACGAGCAGTACTTC
CDR3aa: CSVEVSWETGAYEQYF

v_gene: TRBV6-5
j_gene: TRBJ2-1
abundance: NA
d_gene: NA
CDR3nt: TGTGCCAGCAGTCCCCGGGACACCGGCTACAATGAGCAGTTCTTC
CDR3aa: CASSPRDTGYNEQFF

v_gene: TRBV7-9
j_gene: TRBJ2-2
abundance: NA
d_gene: NA
CDR3nt: TGTGCCAGCAGCACCAAGGGGGAACGCACCGGGGAGCTGTTTTTT
CDR3aa: CASSTKGERTGELFF

v_gene: TRBV29-1
j_gene: TRBJ1-2
abundance: NA
d_gene: NA
CDR3nt: TGCAGCGTCGCCCATCAACGGGGAGGCTACACCTTC
CDR3aa: CSVAHQRGGYTF

v_gene: TRBV5-1
j_gene: TRBJ1-4
abundance: NA
d_gene: TRBD1
CDR3nt: TGCGCCAGCAGCTTGCGACAGGGGGGAGAGAAACTGTTTTTT
CDR3aa: CASSLRQGGEKLFF

v_gene: TRBV19
j_gene: TRBJ1-6
abundance: NA
d_gene: NA
CDR3nt: TGTGCCAGTAGTCCTCTCAGGGGTTCACCCCTCCACTTT
CDR3aa: CASSPLRGSPLHF

v_gene: TRBV12-3/TRBV12-4
j_gene: TRBJ2-5
abundance: NA
d_gene: NA
CDR3nt: TGTGCCAGCAGGGAACAGGGTCGGGAGACCCAGTACTTC
CDR3aa: CASREQGRETQYF

v_gene: TRBV9
j_gene: TRBJ2-1
abundance: NA
d_gene: NA
CDR3nt: TGTGCCAGCAGCTCCGCCCCGGGCTCCTACAATGAGCAGTTCTTC
CDR3aa: CASSSAPGSYNEQFF

v_gene: TRBV10-3
j_gene: TRBJ1-3
abundance: NA
d_gene: NA
CDR3nt: TGTGCCATCATAGGGGCTGGAAACACCATATATTTT
CDR3aa: CAIIGAGNTIYF

v_gene: TRBV3-1/TRBV3-2
j_gene: TRBJ1-5
abundance: NA
d_gene: NA
CDR3nt: TGTGCCAGCAGCGGGAGCGGTCAGCCCCAGCATTTT
CDR3aa: CASSGSGQPQHF

v_gene: TRBV19
j_gene: TRBJ2-7
abundance: NA
d_gene: NA
CDR3nt: TGTGCCAGTAGTATCCGACGGGGTCCCTCCTACGAGCAGTACTTC
CDR3aa: CASSIRRGPSYEQYF

v_gene: TRBV11-2
j_gene: TRBJ1-1
abundance: NA
d_gene: NA
CDR3nt: TGTGCCAGCAGCTTAGTAGCAGGGATTGAAGCTTTCTTT
CDR3aa: CASSLVAGIEAFF

v_gene: TRBV19
j_gene: TRBJ2-2
abundance: few
d_gene: NA
CDR3nt: TGTGCCAGTAAGGTTAGCGTCAGGCGGGCCGGGGAGCTGTTTTTT
CDR3aa: CASKVSVRRAGELFF

v_gene: TRBV6-2/TRBV6-3
j_gene: TRBJ2-1
abundance: NA
d_gene: TRBD2
CDR3nt: TGTGCCAGCAGCGTGACTAGCGGGAGTAGATGGTACAATGAGCAGTTCTTC
CDR3aa: CASSVTSGSRWYNEQFF

v_gene: TRBV30
j_gene: TRBJ1-3
abundance: NA
d_gene: NA
CDR3nt: TGTGCCTTGGGGGGGAGCGGAGCCGGAAACACCATATATTTT
CDR3aa: CALGGSGAGNTIYF

v_gene: TRBV7-2
j_gene: TRBJ2-2
abundance: few
d_gene: NA
CDR3nt: TGTGCCAGCAGCTTAGCTTTCGGGAACACCGGGGAGCTGTTTTTT
CDR3aa: CASSLAFGNTGELFF

v_gene: TRBV7-2
j_gene: TRBJ2-2
abundance: NA
d_gene: TRBD1
CDR3nt: TGTGCCAGCAGCCGGGACAGGGTGAACACCGGGGAGCTGTTTTTT
CDR3aa: CASSRDRVNTGELFF

v_gene: TRBV7-2
j_gene: TRBJ2-3
abundance: NA
d_gene: TRBD2
CDR3nt: TGTGCCAGCAGCTGGAGACTAGCGGCTTTAACAGATACGCAGTATTTT
CDR3aa: CASSWRLAALTDTQYF

v_gene: TRBV20-1
j_gene: TRBJ2-7
abundance: NA
d_gene: NA
CDR3nt: TGCAGTGCTAGAGGTAGTGCGGTGGGAGGCTTC
CDR3aa: CSARGSAVGGF

v_gene: TRBV29-1
j_gene: TRBJ2-2
abundance: NA
d_gene: TRBD2
CDR3nt: TGCAGCGTCGCGGGACTAGCGGAAAGGGGTTCCACCGGGGAGCTGTTTTTT
CDR3aa: CSVAGLAERGSTGELFF

v_gene: TRBV5-1
j_gene: TRBJ1-2
abundance: NA
d_gene: TRBD1
CDR3nt: TGCGCCAGCAGTCTATCACAGGGGGGCTATGGCTACACCTTC
CDR3aa: CASSLSQGGYGYTF

v_gene: TRBV19
j_gene: TRBJ2-6
abundance: NA
d_gene: NA
CDR3nt: TGTGCCAGTAGTATCGGACAGATTCGCTCTGGGGCCAACGTCCTGACTTTC
CDR3aa: CASSIGQIRSGANVLTF

v_gene: TRBV6-6
j_gene: TRBJ1-2
abundance: NA
d_gene: TRBD1
CDR3nt: TGTGCCAGCAGTTACCCACAGGGGGAACAAGGCTACACCTTC
CDR3aa: CASSYPQGEQGYTF